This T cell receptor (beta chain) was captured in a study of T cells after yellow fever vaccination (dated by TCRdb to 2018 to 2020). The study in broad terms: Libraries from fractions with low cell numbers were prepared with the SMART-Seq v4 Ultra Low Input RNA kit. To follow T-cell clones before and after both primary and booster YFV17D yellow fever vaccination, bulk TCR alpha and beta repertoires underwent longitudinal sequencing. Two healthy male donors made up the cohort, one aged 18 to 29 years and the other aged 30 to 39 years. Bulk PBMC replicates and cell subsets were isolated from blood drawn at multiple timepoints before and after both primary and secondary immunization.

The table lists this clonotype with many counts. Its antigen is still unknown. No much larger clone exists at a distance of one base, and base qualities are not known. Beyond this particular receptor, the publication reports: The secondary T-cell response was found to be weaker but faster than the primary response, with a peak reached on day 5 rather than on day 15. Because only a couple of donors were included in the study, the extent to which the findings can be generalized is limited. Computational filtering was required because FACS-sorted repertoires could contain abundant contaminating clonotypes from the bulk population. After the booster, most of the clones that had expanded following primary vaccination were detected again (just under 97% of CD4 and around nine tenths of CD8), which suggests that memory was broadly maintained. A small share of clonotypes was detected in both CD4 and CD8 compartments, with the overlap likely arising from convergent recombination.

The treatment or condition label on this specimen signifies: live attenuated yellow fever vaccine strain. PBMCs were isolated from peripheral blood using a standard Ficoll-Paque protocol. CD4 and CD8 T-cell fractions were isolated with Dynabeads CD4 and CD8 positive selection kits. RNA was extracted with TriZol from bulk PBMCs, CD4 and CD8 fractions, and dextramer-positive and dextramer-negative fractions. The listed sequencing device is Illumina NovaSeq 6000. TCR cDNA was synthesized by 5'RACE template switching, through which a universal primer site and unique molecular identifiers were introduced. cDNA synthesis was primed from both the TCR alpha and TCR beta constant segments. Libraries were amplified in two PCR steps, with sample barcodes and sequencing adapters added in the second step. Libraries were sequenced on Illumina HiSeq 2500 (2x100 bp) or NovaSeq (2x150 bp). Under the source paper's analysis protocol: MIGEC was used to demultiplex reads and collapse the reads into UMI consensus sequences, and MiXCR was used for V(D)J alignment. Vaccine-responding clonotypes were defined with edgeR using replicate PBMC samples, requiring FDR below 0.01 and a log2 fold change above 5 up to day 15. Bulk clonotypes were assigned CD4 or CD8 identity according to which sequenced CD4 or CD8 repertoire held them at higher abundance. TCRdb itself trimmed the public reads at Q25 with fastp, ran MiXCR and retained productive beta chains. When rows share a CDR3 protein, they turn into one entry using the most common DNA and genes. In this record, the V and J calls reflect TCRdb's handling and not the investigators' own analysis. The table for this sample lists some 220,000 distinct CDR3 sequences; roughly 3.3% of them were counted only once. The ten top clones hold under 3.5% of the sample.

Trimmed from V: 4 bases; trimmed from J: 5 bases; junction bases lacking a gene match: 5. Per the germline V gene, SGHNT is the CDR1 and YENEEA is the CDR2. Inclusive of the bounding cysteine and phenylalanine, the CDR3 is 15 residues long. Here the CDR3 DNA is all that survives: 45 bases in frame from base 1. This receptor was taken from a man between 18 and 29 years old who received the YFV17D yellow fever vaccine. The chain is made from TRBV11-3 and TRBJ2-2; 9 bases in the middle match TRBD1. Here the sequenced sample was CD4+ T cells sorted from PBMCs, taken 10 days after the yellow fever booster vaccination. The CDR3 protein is CASSSKDRGTGELFF. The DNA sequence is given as TGTGCCAGCAGCTCAAAGGACAGGGGAACCGGGGAGCTGTTTTTT. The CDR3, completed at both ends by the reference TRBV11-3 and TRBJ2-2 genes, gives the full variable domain EAGVVQSPRYKIIEKKQPVAFWCNPISGHNTLYWYLQNLGQGPELLIRYENEEAVDDSQLPKDRFSAERLKGVDSTLKIQPAELGDSAVYLCASSSKDRGTGELFFGEGSRLTVL.